This T cell receptor (beta chain) appears in the sequencing data of a study of beta chain features in type 1 diabetes. Study observations and caveats: TCRB CDR3 length was moderately but significantly reduced in all four CD4+ subsets of Type 1 diabetes patients.

On average, the one heparinised blood draw given by each donor was about 116 mL. CD4+ cells of the naive, central memory, regulatory and stem cell-like memory types were sorted via CD45RO/CCR7/CD25/CD127/CD95/CD27. Expressed TCRB transcripts were sequenced because the entire RNA isolate underwent reverse transcription. Sequenced by immunoSEQ multiplex PCR; TCRdb stores in-frame clones only, minus some. The data show roughly 70,000 clones, with around 49% seen just once and 0.7% held by the top ten. Trimming took 4 bases from V and 4 from J, leaving 11 bases between them. The CDR3 contains 13 residues. Per germline, CDR1 SGHRS and CDR2 YFSETQ. This clone has only a few counts. Its antigen is unknown.

The sample was central memory CD4+ T cells from blood. This sequence was found in a man aged 30 to 39 with type 1 diabetes. V is TRBV5-1 and J is TRBJ1-2, with TRBD1 as a possible D gene (5 bases). CDR3 amino acids: CASSPTEAYGYTF. The DNA of the CDR3 is TGCGCCAGCAGCCCGACAGAAGCCTATGGCTACACCTTC. The full variable domain, in which reference TRBV5-1 and TRBJ1-2 provide the parts outside the CDR3, is KAGVTQTPRYLIKTRGQQVTLSCSPISGHRSVSWYQQTPGQGLQFLFEYFSETQRNKGNFPGRFSGRQFSNSRSEMNVSTLELGDSALYLCASSPTEAYGYTFGSGTRLTVV.